Shown below are 32 T cell receptor beta chains from a single sample sequenced in a study of blood T cell repertoires in COVID-19. Clones were read by immunoSEQ multiplex PCR, and TCRdb kept only the in-frame ones, dropping some. Of just under 150,000 clones in the sample, around 90% were seen once. The sample taken for sequencing was peripheral blood. Receptors were obtained from a woman in her forties or fifties with acute or convalescent COVID-19.

The chain combines TRBV29-1 with TRBJ1-1; tentative D call: TRBD1 (6 bases). Germline V gene sequence: CDR1 SQVTM, CDR2 ANQGSEA. CDR3 size: 15 residues. V dropped 6 bases and J dropped 1 base, with 18 bases sitting between them. The CDR3 nucleotides read TGCAGCGTATCCCGATCGGGACAACAGAACACTGAAGCTTTCTTT. Encoded protein: CSVSRSGQQNTEAFF.

The gene calls are TRBV3-1 (or the pseudogene TRBV3-2) and TRBJ1-6, with D maybe TRBD1 (5 bases). Per germline, CDR1 LGHDT and CDR2 YNNKEL (reference sequence). The V end was cut by 2 bases, the J end by 15 bases, with 20 bases between. The CDR3 runs 15 residues. Here the CDR3 DNA reads TGTGCCAGCAGCCAACCAGGAGGGACCTTCATTCGCCTCCACTTT. It translates to CASSQPGGTFIRLHF.

The chain has TRBV28 and TRBJ1-5; 9 bases map to TRBD1. V was pared by 2 bases and J by 4 bases, with 3 bases of the junction left unmatched. Looked up from germline, CDR1 is MDHEN and CDR2 is SYDVKM. This CDR3 is built from 15 residues. The DNA of the CDR3 is TGTGCCAGCAGTTTACTGACAGGGGGTAATCAGCCCCAGCATTTT. Translation: CASSLLTGGNQPQHF.

The rearrangement links TRBV19 to TRBJ1-1; D remains unclear. Trimming cost V 4 bases and J 1 base, with 10 bases left between them. CDR1 is LNHDA and CDR2 is SQIVND in the germline V gene (reference sequence). This CDR3 is built from 14 residues. In nucleotides, the CDR3 is TGTGCCAGTAGTAGGAGACCGGGGAACACTGAAGCTTTCTTT. Its translation is CASSRRPGNTEAFF.

This rearrangement joins TRBV6-5 to TRBJ2-7; 7 bases are a match to TRBD1. V shed 7 bases and J 5 bases; nucleotides not matched to a gene: 11. The CDR3 loop spans 14 amino acids. The germline V gene has CDR1 MNHEY and CDR2 SVGAGI. CDR3 nucleotide sequence: TGTGCCAGCACCCAGACAGGGCGCCTCCACGAGCAGTACTTC. Amino acids: CASTQTGRLHEQYF.

This clone was seen just once. This chain uses TRBV9 with TRBJ2-4, with TRBD2 matching 15 bases. In germline, CDR1 is SGDLS, CDR2 YYNGEE. J lost 3 bases, V lost 4 bases, and 5 bases had no gene match. The CDR3 totals 17 residues. This chain's CDR3 is CASSPGLAGGNKNIQYF. For the CDR3, the DNA is TGTGCCAGCAGCCCTGGACTAGCGGGAGGGAACAAAAACATTCAGTACTTC.

V and J are TRBV6-6 and TRBJ1-3; 7 nucleotides match TRBD1. After removal of 7 bases from V and 4 bases from J, the junction contained 7 bases not matched to a gene. The CDR3 covers 14 residues. Germline V gene sequence: CDR1 MNHNY, CDR2 SVGAGI (reference sequence). CDR3 nucleotide sequence: TGTGCCAGCACCCTCGACAGGGCCGGAAACACCATATATTTT. This encodes CASTLDRAGNTIYF.

CDR3 DNA sequence: TGTGCCAGCAGTTTATCATATTTGCTAGGCAATCAGCCCCAGCATTTT. Translation: CASSLSYLLGNQPQHF. The V call is TRBV27, the J call TRBJ1-5; D remains ambiguous. The CDR3 length is 16 residues. Trimming pared 0 bases from V and 2 bases from J, leaving 11 bases between. Germline lookup yields CDR1 MNHEY and CDR2 SMNVEV (reference sequence).

The J gene is TRBJ2-6, the V gene TRBV7-6; TRBD2 might be the D (6 bases). The V gene's germline CDR1 is SGHVS and CDR2 FNYEAQ. The ends were cut back, 5 bases at V and 0 bases at J, with 14 bases in the middle. This CDR3 region has 17 residues. CDR3 bases: TGTGCCAGCAGCGCCGGGACGGGAGTCTCTGGGGCCAACGTCCTGACTTTC. It specifies CASSAGTGVSGANVLTF.

V is TRBV12-3 or TRBV12-4 and J is TRBJ2-3; D unresolved. The CDR3 is 13 amino acids. The germline V and J ends were trimmed by 2 bases and 5 bases, with 8 bases remaining between them. The CDR3 here is CASSLNSRDTQYF. Written as DNA, the CDR3 is TGTGCCAGCAGTTTAAATTCGCGAGATACGCAGTATTTT.

The chain carries TRBV5-6 and TRBJ1-5; the D gene is possibly TRBD1 (5 bases). V dropped 0 bases and J dropped 5 bases, with 15 bases sitting between them. From germline, CDR1 is SGHDT and CDR2 YYEEEE. This CDR3 spans 16 amino acids. The CDR3 reads CASSLGIGVVHQPQHF. CDR3 sequence (DNA): TGTGCCAGCAGCTTGGGAATAGGGGTGGTACATCAGCCCCAGCATTTT.

This clone was seen just once. The chain employs TRBV5-6 and TRBJ1-6; D possibly corresponds to TRBD1 (6 bases). V was trimmed by 0 bases and J by 8 bases, leaving 15 bases between them. This CDR3 has 16 amino acids. CDR1 and CDR2 (germline): SGHDT, YYEEEE. CDR3 sequence reads: CASSLAGQGYDSPLHF. CDR3 in DNA: TGTGCCAGCAGCTTGGCCGGGCAGGGGTACGATTCACCCCTCCACTTT.

V and J are TRBV30 and TRBJ1-2; unclear D gene. CDR1 is GTSNPN and CDR2 is SVGIG in the germline V gene (reference sequence). Trimming cost V 2 bases and J 7 bases, with 8 bases left between them. The CDR3 consists of 11 residues. The CDR3 loop is CAWSFLGGYTF. Written as DNA, the CDR3 is TGTGCCTGGAGTTTCCTCGGTGGCTACACCTTC.

The chain is built from TRBV21-1 and TRBJ2-1; TRBD2, the table's D call, lacks a check against the DNA. TRBV21-1 is tagged as a pseudogene. CDR3 length: 13 residues. CDR3 nucleotides: TGTGCCAGCGGCGGCGGGCTATACAATGAGCAGTTCTTC. This sequence encodes CASGGGLYNEQFF.

The chain joins TRBV10-3 to TRBJ2-1; D gene ambiguous. CDR3 length equals 13 residues. Trimming stripped 10 bases from V and 0 bases from J, with 10 bases between. Germline V gives CDR1 ENHRY, CDR2 SYGVKD. As DNA, the CDR3 is TGTGCCACGCTACAGATCTCCTACAATGAGCAGTTCTTC. This sequence encodes CATLQISYNEQFF.

The genes are TRBV30 and TRBJ1-2; D is perhaps TRBD1 (5 bases). V gave up 4 bases and J gave up 8 bases, with 11 bases separating them. Germline values: CDR1 GTSNPN, CDR2 SVGIG (reference sequence). The CDR3 has 11 residues. CDR3 DNA sequence: TGTGCCTGGAAACAGGTTGAGGGCTACACCTTC. Amino acids: CAWKQVEGYTF. Complete variable domain (other parts from reference TRBV30 and TRBJ1-2): SQTIHQWPATLVQPVGSPLSLECTVEGTSNPNLYWYRQAAGRGLQLLFYSVGIGQISSEVPQNLSASRPQDRQFILSSKKLLLSDSGFYLCAWKQVEGYTFGSGTRLTVV.

The genes are TRBV4-1 and TRBJ1-5; 7 bases are a match to TRBD1. V trimming: 1 base; J trimming: 5 bases; junction bases outside the gene matches: 8. Germline V gene lookup returns CDR1 MGHRA and CDR2 YSYEKL. This CDR3 comprises 16 residues. The CDR3 DNA reads as TGCGCCAGCAGCCAAGTTATATCCAGGGGGGATCAGCCCCAGCATTTT. It codes for CASSQVISRGDQPQHF.

The chain joins TRBV28 to TRBJ1-2, with 8 bases fitting TRBD1. The CDR3 is 14 residues long. Germline V gene lookup returns CDR1 MDHEN and CDR2 SYDVKM. J was trimmed by 5 bases and V by 6 bases; bases with no gene match: 8. The CDR3 bases are TGTGCCAGCAGCTCCAGGGGGCTCTGGTATGGCTACACCTTC. Translated: CASSSRGLWYGYTF.

The chain joins TRBV4-1 to TRBJ1-2; 10 positions agree with TRBD1. Germline lookup yields CDR1 MGHRA and CDR2 YSYEKL. This CDR3 region has 17 residues. V lost 4 bases and J lost 3; bases outside the gene matches: 11. CDR3 nucleotide sequence: TGCGCCAGCAGCCTAATGGGGGGACAGGGGAAAGACTATGGCTACACCTTC. Encoded protein: CASSLMGGQGKDYGYTF.

The V gene is TRBV2, the J gene TRBJ2-1; D is possibly TRBD2 (7 bases). The germline V and J ends were trimmed by 7 bases and 2 bases, with 12 bases remaining between them. The CDR3 is 14 residues long. Germline-derived CDR1 and CDR2 are SNHLY and FYNNEI. CDR3 bases: TGTGCCAGCATCGGGGGGCTACCCTACAATGAGCAGTTCTTC. Translating gives CASIGGLPYNEQFF.

The V gene is TRBV15, the J gene TRBJ1-1; D unclear. The CDR3 spans 14 residues. CDR1 LNHNV and CDR2 YYDKDF come from the germline V gene (reference sequence). V was clipped by 0 bases and J by 4 bases, with 9 bases between them. The CDR3 sequence is CATSRDQGSTEAFF. The CDR3 DNA follows: TGTGCCACCAGCAGAGATCAAGGGAGCACTGAAGCTTTCTTT.

The chain joins TRBV15 to TRBJ1-3, with D possibly matching TRBD1 (6 bases). Trimming removed 7 bases at V and 9 bases at J, with 28 bases between. Germline CDR1 and CDR2: LNHNV and YYDKDF (reference sequence). The length of the CDR3 is 17 residues. The CDR3 DNA follows: TGTGCCACCATTGAATCACAACCAACAGGGTTCCAAGCCACCATATATTTT. This codes for CATIESQPTGFQATIYF.

The J gene is TRBJ1-1, the V gene TRBV5-1, with 9 nucleotides matching TRBD1. The CDR3 covers 14 residues. V shed 4 bases, J shed 4 bases, and the junction held 5 bases outside the gene matches. Looked up from germline, CDR1 is SGHRS and CDR2 is YFSETQ. CDR3 residues: CASSLTGGGTEAFF. The CDR3 DNA sequence: TGCGCCAGCAGCCTGACAGGGGGAGGCACTGAAGCTTTCTTT.

This chain joins TRBV6-1 and TRBJ1-2; perhaps TRBD1 as D (5 bases). The ends were cut back, 3 bases at V and 0 bases at J, with 11 bases in the middle. This CDR3 has 15 amino acids. CDR1 and CDR2 from the germline V gene are MNHNS and SASEGT. CDR3 protein: CASSEGGGTNYGYTF. The CDR3 DNA reads TGTGCCAGCAGTGAGGGGGGGGGAACTAACTATGGCTACACCTTC.

The CDR3 region is CASSVAAREAPNEQFF. As DNA, the CDR3 is TGTGCCAGCAGCGTAGCCGCGCGGGAGGCCCCCAATGAGCAGTTCTTC. V is TRBV9 and J is TRBJ2-1; 8 bases are shared with TRBD2. In germline, CDR1 is SGDLS, CDR2 YYNGEE. J was trimmed by 6 bases and V by 0 bases; bases with no gene match: 8. The CDR3 is made up of 16 amino acids. Using reference TRBV9 and TRBJ2-1 for the parts outside the CDR3, the full variable domain is DSGVTQTPKHLITATGQRVTLRCSPRSGDLSVYWYQQSLDQGLQFLIQYYNGEERAKGNILERFSAQQFPDLHSELNLSSLELGDSALYFCASSVAAREAPNEQFFGPGTRLTVL.

The chain is built from TRBV13 and TRBJ2-1, with TRBD2 matching over 7 bases. Looked up from germline, CDR1 is PRHDT and CDR2 is FYEKMQ (reference sequence). The CDR3 has 16 residues. V trimming: 1 base; J trimming: 3 bases; junction bases outside the gene matches: 6. The CDR3 here is CASSLDRGERYNEQFF. CDR3 DNA: TGTGCCAGCAGCTTAGATCGGGGGGAGCGCTACAATGAGCAGTTCTTC. Based on the CDR3 plus reference TRBV13 and TRBJ2-1, the full variable domain is AAGVIQSPRHLIKEKRETATLKCYPIPRHDTVYWYQQGPGQDPQFLISFYEKMQSDKGSIPDRFSAQQFSDYHSELNMSSLELGDSALYFCASSLDRGERYNEQFFGPGTRLTVL.

The J gene is TRBJ1-1, the V gene TRBV10-3; 10 bases fit TRBD1. The V gene's germline CDR1 is ENHRY and CDR2 SYGVKD. The CDR3 length is 14 residues. V was pared by 8 bases and J by 2 bases, with 5 bases of the junction left unmatched. DNA for the CDR3: TGTGCCATCTACGACAGGGGGCATAACACTGAAGCTTTCTTT. It translates to CAIYDRGHNTEAFF.

The sample holds a few counts of this clone. The chain links TRBV5-4 to TRBJ1-6, with a tentative D call TRBD1 (6 bases). Per germline, CDR1 SGHNT and CDR2 YYREEE (reference sequence). V lost 0 bases to trimming and J lost 10 bases, with 8 bases between them. CDR3 length equals 13 residues. CDR3: CASSLDRVSPLHF. In DNA, the CDR3 is TGTGCCAGCAGCTTGGACAGGGTCTCACCCCTCCACTTT. Using reference TRBV5-4 and TRBJ1-6 for the parts outside the CDR3, the full variable domain is ETGVTQSPTHLIKTRGQQVTLRCSSQSGHNTVSWYQQALGQGPQFIFQYYREEENGRGNFPPRFSGLQFPNYSSELNVNALELDDSALYLCASSLDRVSPLHFGNGTRLTVT.

The chain employs TRBV5-1 and TRBJ2-2, with 10 bases identical to TRBD1. The CDR3 is 14 residues long. V gave up 3 bases and J gave up 5 bases; unmatched junction bases: 1. Per germline, CDR1 SGHRS and CDR2 YFSETQ. CDR3 loop: CASSSGQGTGELFF. The DNA for the CDR3 is TGCGCCAGCAGCTCGGGACAGGGGACCGGGGAGCTGTTTTTT.

This chain uses TRBV21-1 with TRBJ2-7; TRBD2 reflects the table's D call only, with no check against the DNA. TRBV21-1 is a known pseudogene. The CDR3 sequence is 16 residues long. CDR3 protein: CASSSHVRVCRYEQYF. CDR3 coding DNA: TGTGCCAGCAGCTCCCACGTGAGAGTCTGCCGCTACGAGCAGTACTTC.

This chain links TRBV6-6 with TRBJ1-4, with a possible D match to TRBD1 (5 bases). CDR1 and CDR2 from the germline V gene are MNHNY and SVGAGI (reference sequence). Trimming cost V 5 bases and J 0 bases, with 16 bases left between them. The CDR3 spans 17 residues. The CDR3 sequence: CASSLRRGLTTNEKLFF. The CDR3 DNA follows: TGTGCCAGCAGTCTGAGAAGGGGCCTTACAACTAATGAAAAACTGTTTTTT.

V usage is TRBV25-1 and J usage is TRBJ1-2; D call uncertain. This CDR3 contains 16 residues. Germline CDR1 reads MGHDK; CDR2 reads SYGVNS. Trimming cost V 2 bases and J 0 bases, with 13 bases left between them. In DNA, the CDR3 is TGTGCCAGCAGTGAACGGGGTGCCCGCTCTAACTATGGCTACACCTTC. It codes for CASSERGARSNYGYTF.